This TCR beta chain originates from a study of identical twins. General study results and limits: Abundant cord blood beta clonotypes carried fewer insertions; memory repertoires showed none.

Ten or more counts support this clonotype. Its matching antigen is unknown. TCRdb re-analysed the 5' RACE reads in MiXCR, keeping a single row per CDR3 protein. This table holds 640,000 or so distinct CDR3 sequences, approximately 6.1% found once. The ends were cut back, 7 bases at V and 7 bases at J, with 17 bases in the middle. CDR3 length: 13 residues. CDR1 is DFQATT and CDR2 is SNEGSKA in the germline V gene (reference sequence). This sequence joins TRBV20-1 and TRBJ2-1; D may be TRBD2 (7 bases). The receptor's source is a man aged 18 to 29 in good health. The sample consisted of naive T cells sorted from blood. Written as DNA, the CDR3 is TGCAGTGGAGAAAGGGGGGGTTTGAATGAGCAGTTCTTC. The encoded protein is CSGERGGLNEQFF.